This T cell receptor (beta chain) is from a study of T cells in Graves' hyperthyroidism and ophthalmopathy. TCR beta CDR3 region amplification was performed from RNA transcripts. The HTBI set primed first-round TCR CDR3 RT-PCR. TCRdb redid the calling of the multiplex PCR reads with MiXCR, one entry per CDR3 protein. The sample lists over 350,000 distinct CDR3 sequences, roughly 20% occurring once. The CDR3 contains 19 residues. The J segment lost 0 bases and the V segment lost 2 bases, leaving 11 bases of the junction unmatched. Germline assignment: CDR1 MNHEY and CDR2 SVGAGI. This clonotype was sampled from a man aged 18-30 years with Graves' ophthalmopathy. This rearrangement joins TRBV6-5 to TRBJ2-3; TRBD2 matches 10 bases. The sample consisted of blood. The CDR3 DNA follows: TGTGCCAGCAGTTACGGGGCTAGCGGGGGACTGGCTAGCACAGATACGCAGTATTTT. Its protein product is CASSYGASGGLASTDTQYF.